The source of this T cell receptor beta chain is a study of blood T cell repertoires in COVID-19. About the study: The origin of the acute and convalescent COVID-19 samples was the United States, Italy and Spain. Sample material is recorded as cDNA or gDNA derived from T cells, B-cell-depleted T cells, or PBMCs.

J lost 4 bases, V lost 1 base, and 8 bases had no gene match. The CDR3 runs to 16 residues. CDR1 is SGHNT and CDR2 is YYREEE in the germline V gene (reference sequence). Seattle researchers signed up patients amid active infection and tracked them longitudinally. Per the original methods: Estimation of nucleated cell counts was performed using reference gene primer amplification. The repertoire was sequenced with immunoSEQ multiplex PCR; TCRdb's copy has only in-frame clones and lacks some. That table gives V, J and clone size, and the DNA gave D and trimming. In the table there are 270,000 or so clones, roughly 80% of which are singletons.

Source material: peripheral blood. This chain uses TRBV5-4 with TRBJ2-7; 10 positions agree with TRBD1. This TCR derives from a human donor with COVID-19, enrolled during active disease. The donor label of this sample is uncertain. Written as DNA, the CDR3 is TGTGCCAGCAGCTTGTTCGGACAGGGGGTCGGTTACGAGCAGTACTTC. Protein sequence: CASSLFGQGVGYEQYF.